Listed below are T cell receptor beta chains from one sample, sequenced in a study of cytomegalovirus exposure and HLA in healthy donors. TCRdb keeps only in-frame clones here, not all; method: immunoSEQ multiplex PCR. There are 55,000 to 80,000 clones in the sample; roughly 71% occur only once, and approximately 13% lies in the top ten. Sequences were obtained from PBMCs. The source of these receptors is a man aged 65-85 years in good health and CMV-seronegative. CDR3s include the opening cysteine and the closing phenylalanine or tryptophan. Each record gives: J gene, V gene, D gene, clone size, CDR3 DNA, CDR3 protein. The D gene is left open where the match is weak. Rows give clone size only sometimes, using once, few, many, or a class for an expanded clone.

j_gene: TRBJ1-2
v_gene: TRBV30
d_gene: NA
abundance: NA
CDR3nt: TGTGCCTGGAGCACAGGGCTGGGCTACACCTTC
CDR3aa: CAWSTGLGYTF

j_gene: TRBJ2-1
v_gene: TRBV28
d_gene: TRBD2
abundance: NA
CDR3nt: TGTGCCAGCAGTCAGACTAGCGGGGGGAATTACAATGAGCAGTTCTTC
CDR3aa: CASSQTSGGNYNEQFF

j_gene: TRBJ1-6
v_gene: TRBV30
d_gene: TRBD1
abundance: NA
CDR3nt: TGTGCCTGGAGTGTATCCCGGACAGGGGGTAATTCACCCCTCCACTTT
CDR3aa: CAWSVSRTGGNSPLHF

j_gene: TRBJ2-3
v_gene: TRBV5-1
d_gene: TRBD1
abundance: NA
CDR3nt: TGCGCCAGCAGCTATGGCTCAGGGGGCTCTTTCGCAGATACGCAGTATTTT
CDR3aa: CASSYGSGGSFADTQYF

j_gene: TRBJ1-2
v_gene: TRBV5-1
d_gene: TRBD1
abundance: NA
CDR3nt: TGTGCCAGCAGCTTGGGCAGGGGGCAGAGGTACTATGGCTACACCTTC
CDR3aa: CASSLGRGQRYYGYTF

j_gene: TRBJ2-1
v_gene: TRBV7-8
d_gene: TRBD1
abundance: NA
CDR3nt: TGTGCCAGCAGCTCCCGGACAGGTGAAACCTACAATGAGCAGTTCTTC
CDR3aa: CASSSRTGETYNEQFF

j_gene: TRBJ1-6
v_gene: TRBV6-5
d_gene: TRBD1
abundance: NA
CDR3nt: TGTGCCAGCAGTTATGGACAGGGCAGCGTTAATTCACCCCTCCACTTT
CDR3aa: CASSYGQGSVNSPLHF

j_gene: TRBJ1-6
v_gene: TRBV15
d_gene: NA
abundance: NA
CDR3nt: TGTGCCACCAGCAGAGCCACAGGATTAAATTCACCCCTCCACTTT
CDR3aa: CATSRATGLNSPLHF

j_gene: TRBJ1-2
v_gene: TRBV30
d_gene: NA
abundance: NA
CDR3nt: TGTGCCTGGAGTATTCGGGGGGGCAGCTATGGCTACACCTTC
CDR3aa: CAWSIRGGSYGYTF

j_gene: TRBJ2-5
v_gene: TRBV6-1
d_gene: NA
abundance: NA
CDR3nt: TGTGCCAGCACCTACGTGGTATTAGAGACCCAGTACTTC
CDR3aa: CASTYVVLETQYF

j_gene: TRBJ2-7
v_gene: TRBV5-1
d_gene: NA
abundance: NA
CDR3nt: TGCGCCAGCAGCTTGGACAGGCATGACAGCTCCTACGAGCAGTACTTC
CDR3aa: CASSLDRHDSSYEQYF

j_gene: TRBJ2-1
v_gene: TRBV4-1
d_gene: NA
abundance: NA
CDR3nt: TGCGCCAGCAGCCAAGAGCGCTTCAGCGGGCGTCTAAACAATGAGCAGTTCTTC
CDR3aa: CASSQERFSGRLNNEQFF

j_gene: TRBJ2-1
v_gene: TRBV6-4
d_gene: NA
abundance: NA
CDR3nt: TGTGCCAGCAGTGAGGGGCCAGAAGGGGGCAATGAGCAGTTCTTC
CDR3aa: CASSEGPEGGNEQFF

j_gene: TRBJ2-4
v_gene: TRBV5-1
d_gene: NA
abundance: NA
CDR3nt: TGCGCCAGCAGCTTGGGATCGAGGGCCAAAAACATTCAGTACTTC
CDR3aa: CASSLGSRAKNIQYF

j_gene: TRBJ2-3
v_gene: TRBV9
d_gene: TRBD2
abundance: few
CDR3nt: TGTGCCAGCAGCGTAGCGGGAGAAGCGGGGAGAACAGATACGCAGTATTTT
CDR3aa: CASSVAGEAGRTDTQYF

j_gene: TRBJ2-2
v_gene: TRBV6-6
d_gene: NA
abundance: NA
CDR3nt: TGTGCCAGCACCCCTTTTCGGGACACCGGGGAGCTGTTTTTT
CDR3aa: CASTPFRDTGELFF

j_gene: TRBJ2-3
v_gene: TRBV10-2
d_gene: NA
abundance: few
CDR3nt: TGCGCCAGCAGGGGACTTGCTACCGATACGCAGTATTTT
CDR3aa: CASRGLATDTQYF

j_gene: TRBJ2-5
v_gene: TRBV7-2
d_gene: NA
abundance: once
CDR3nt: TGTGCCAGCCGCGGGATGGGGGTAGAGACCCAGTACTTC
CDR3aa: CASRGMGVETQYF

j_gene: TRBJ2-5
v_gene: TRBV5-4
d_gene: NA
abundance: few
CDR3nt: TGTGCCAGCAGGCCGGGACAAGAACAAGAGACCCAGTACTTC
CDR3aa: CASRPGQEQETQYF

j_gene: TRBJ2-3
v_gene: TRBV5-4
d_gene: TRBD1
abundance: NA
CDR3nt: TGTGCCAGCAGCTCGAGGACAGGACAAAGCACAGATACGCAGTATTTT
CDR3aa: CASSSRTGQSTDTQYF

j_gene: TRBJ1-2
v_gene: TRBV7-9
d_gene: TRBD1
abundance: few
CDR3nt: TGTGCCAGCAGCCCCAGGGAAGGGGGCGTCTCTGGCTACACCTTC
CDR3aa: CASSPREGGVSGYTF

j_gene: TRBJ2-7
v_gene: TRBV4-1
d_gene: NA
abundance: once
CDR3nt: TGCGCCAGCAGCCAAGATGTGGGGGCTTACGAGCAGTACTTC
CDR3aa: CASSQDVGAYEQYF

j_gene: TRBJ2-2
v_gene: TRBV10-1
d_gene: NA
abundance: NA
CDR3nt: TGCGCCAGCAGTGATAGCCTTAACACCGGGGAGCTGTTTTTT
CDR3aa: CASSDSLNTGELFF

j_gene: TRBJ1-1
v_gene: TRBV7-2
d_gene: TRBD1
abundance: NA
CDR3nt: TGTGCCAGCAGCGGGGCTTTTGGGACAGGGTCCCAAGCTTTCTTT
CDR3aa: CASSGAFGTGSQAFF

j_gene: TRBJ2-3
v_gene: TRBV10-1
d_gene: TRBD1
abundance: NA
CDR3nt: TGCGCCAGCAGCGAAAGGGGACAGGGTTTAGATACGCAGTATTTT
CDR3aa: CASSERGQGLDTQYF

j_gene: TRBJ1-5
v_gene: TRBV7-2
d_gene: NA
abundance: NA
CDR3nt: TGTGCCAGCAGCTTAGACGGTGCTGGCAATCAGCCCCAGCATTTT
CDR3aa: CASSLDGAGNQPQHF

j_gene: TRBJ2-1
v_gene: TRBV7-8
d_gene: TRBD2
abundance: NA
CDR3nt: TGTGCCAGCAGCTTAGCCGGGACTAGCTTTGAAGTATTCTTC
CDR3aa: CASSLAGTSFEVFF

j_gene: TRBJ2-5
v_gene: TRBV27
d_gene: TRBD2
abundance: NA
CDR3nt: TGTGCCAGCAGCCAAACTCCCAGCGGGGGTTACGAAGAGACCCAGTACTTC
CDR3aa: CASSQTPSGGYEETQYF

j_gene: TRBJ1-1
v_gene: TRBV6-5
d_gene: NA
abundance: NA
CDR3nt: TGTGCCAGCAGCCGTGCCAGAAGTACTGAAGCTTTCTTT
CDR3aa: CASSRARSTEAFF

j_gene: TRBJ2-1
v_gene: TRBV6-4
d_gene: TRBD1
abundance: NA
CDR3nt: TGTGCCAGCAGCCCCCGGGACAGACGCTCGGATGAGCAGTTCTTC
CDR3aa: CASSPRDRRSDEQFF

j_gene: TRBJ2-1
v_gene: TRBV10-3
d_gene: TRBD2
abundance: NA
CDR3nt: TGTGCCATCAGTGAGGCAGCGGGACTAGCGGTACGGCGGAATGAGCAGTTCTTC
CDR3aa: CAISEAAGLAVRRNEQFF

j_gene: TRBJ2-7
v_gene: TRBV7-2
d_gene: NA
abundance: NA
CDR3nt: TGTGCCAGCAGCTTAGTGGGGAGCGGAATCGACGAGCAGTACTTC
CDR3aa: CASSLVGSGIDEQYF

j_gene: TRBJ2-2
v_gene: TRBV18
d_gene: TRBD1
abundance: NA
CDR3nt: TGTGCCAGCTCACCGGGGCCGACAGGGGTTAACACCGGGGAGCTGTTTTTT
CDR3aa: CASSPGPTGVNTGELFF

j_gene: TRBJ1-2
v_gene: TRBV7-9
d_gene: TRBD1
abundance: NA
CDR3nt: TGTTCCAGCAGCCGGGACAGGGCTGGCTACACCTTC
CDR3aa: CSSSRDRAGYTF

j_gene: TRBJ1-1
v_gene: TRBV7-9
d_gene: TRBD1
abundance: NA
CDR3nt: TGTGCCAGCAGCTTAGAGCAGGGGGCCCGGAACACTGAAGCTTTCTTT
CDR3aa: CASSLEQGARNTEAFF

j_gene: TRBJ1-5
v_gene: TRBV7-9
d_gene: NA
abundance: once
CDR3nt: TGTTCCAGCAGCCCAGGAGGGGTTGGGAGTCAGCCCCAGCATTTT
CDR3aa: CSSSPGGVGSQPQHF

j_gene: TRBJ2-2
v_gene: TRBV5-6
d_gene: NA
abundance: few
CDR3nt: TGTGCCAGCAGCTTGCCTGGACTGAACACCGGGGAGCTGTTTTTT
CDR3aa: CASSLPGLNTGELFF

j_gene: TRBJ2-2
v_gene: TRBV7-2
d_gene: NA
abundance: NA
CDR3nt: TGTGCCAGCAGCTTAGAGGCAGGGGGGCGGGAGCTGTTTTTT
CDR3aa: CASSLEAGGRELFF

j_gene: TRBJ2-5
v_gene: TRBV6-6
d_gene: TRBD1
abundance: once
CDR3nt: TGTGCCAGCAGTGACAGGGGGCCGGAGGAGACCCAGTACTTC
CDR3aa: CASSDRGPEETQYF

j_gene: TRBJ2-1
v_gene: TRBV6-1
d_gene: TRBD1
abundance: NA
CDR3nt: TGTGCCAGCAGCGCCGCAGGGACAGCCGACAATGAGCAGTTCTTC
CDR3aa: CASSAAGTADNEQFF

j_gene: TRBJ1-1
v_gene: TRBV7-9
d_gene: NA
abundance: NA
CDR3nt: TGTTCCAGCAGCTTAAGAACAGGGCCGATGAACACTGAAGCTTTCTTT
CDR3aa: CSSSLRTGPMNTEAFF

j_gene: TRBJ1-1
v_gene: TRBV9
d_gene: NA
abundance: NA
CDR3nt: TGTGCCAGCAGCGTAGAGGGGGAAGGGGCCACTGAAGCTTTCTTT
CDR3aa: CASSVEGEGATEAFF

j_gene: TRBJ1-5
v_gene: TRBV7-2
d_gene: NA
abundance: NA
CDR3nt: TGTGCCAGCAGCTTGATGGGCCAGCCCCAGCATTTT
CDR3aa: CASSLMGQPQHF

j_gene: TRBJ1-1
v_gene: TRBV25-1
d_gene: NA
abundance: once
CDR3nt: TGTGCCAGCCATCAGGGCGAAAAAGCTTTCTTT
CDR3aa: CASHQGEKAFF

j_gene: TRBJ1-5
v_gene: TRBV30
d_gene: TRBD1
abundance: NA
CDR3nt: TGTGCCTGGAGTGTACGACAGGGACAATATAGCAATCAGCCCCAGCATTTT
CDR3aa: CAWSVRQGQYSNQPQHF

j_gene: TRBJ2-5
v_gene: TRBV7-2
d_gene: TRBD2
abundance: NA
CDR3nt: TGTGCCAGCAGCCTCTTTGGGGGGGAGGCCCAGTACTTC
CDR3aa: CASSLFGGEAQYF

j_gene: TRBJ1-6
v_gene: TRBV7-2
d_gene: TRBD1
abundance: NA
CDR3nt: TGTGCCAGCAGCTGGGACAGGGGGCTTTCACCCCTCCACTTT
CDR3aa: CASSWDRGLSPLHF

j_gene: TRBJ1-4
v_gene: TRBV7-2
d_gene: TRBD1
abundance: NA
CDR3nt: TGTGCCAGCAGGCACAGGGGCGGTGAAAAACTGTTTTTT
CDR3aa: CASRHRGGEKLFF

j_gene: TRBJ1-1
v_gene: TRBV30
d_gene: NA
abundance: NA
CDR3nt: TGTGCCTGGAGTCCTCCTGGGGGGATGAACACTGAAGCTTTCTTT
CDR3aa: CAWSPPGGMNTEAFF

j_gene: TRBJ1-5
v_gene: TRBV2
d_gene: NA
abundance: few
CDR3nt: TGTGCCAGCAGTGAAGGCTCGGGTGGCAATCAGCCCCAGCATTTT
CDR3aa: CASSEGSGGNQPQHF

j_gene: TRBJ2-7
v_gene: TRBV5-4
d_gene: TRBD1
abundance: NA
CDR3nt: TGTGCCAGCAGCCCCCGCCAGGGGGCGACCCACGAGCAGTACTTC
CDR3aa: CASSPRQGATHEQYF

j_gene: TRBJ2-1
v_gene: TRBV20-1
d_gene: NA
abundance: NA
CDR3nt: TGCAGTGCTAGAGGGTACGGTGAGCAGTTCTTC
CDR3aa: CSARGYGEQFF

j_gene: TRBJ2-1
v_gene: TRBV7-9
d_gene: NA
abundance: NA
CDR3nt: TGTGCCAGCAGCCTTAGTCCCGGGATCCACTACAATGAGCAGTTCTTC
CDR3aa: CASSLSPGIHYNEQFF

j_gene: TRBJ1-2
v_gene: TRBV6-1
d_gene: TRBD1
abundance: NA
CDR3nt: TGTGCCAGCAGTGTCAGGGGGACTAACTATGGCTACACCTTC
CDR3aa: CASSVRGTNYGYTF

j_gene: TRBJ2-1
v_gene: TRBV10-3
d_gene: TRBD2
abundance: NA
CDR3nt: TGTGCCATCAAAACTAGCGAGCCCCTGTCCCATGAGCAGTTCTTC
CDR3aa: CAIKTSEPLSHEQFF

j_gene: TRBJ1-1
v_gene: TRBV7-2
d_gene: NA
abundance: NA
CDR3nt: TGTGCCAGCAGCACCCAGGGATTAGGTAACACTGAAGCTTTCTTT
CDR3aa: CASSTQGLGNTEAFF

j_gene: TRBJ2-1
v_gene: TRBV28
d_gene: TRBD2
abundance: once
CDR3nt: TGTGCCAGCACCACTATCGGGGGGAGTGGGATCTCCTACAATGAGCAGTTCTTC
CDR3aa: CASTTIGGSGISYNEQFF

j_gene: TRBJ1-2
v_gene: TRBV18
d_gene: NA
abundance: NA
CDR3nt: TGTGCCAGCTCACCACTATATGACAGCGAAAACTATGGCTACACCTTC
CDR3aa: CASSPLYDSENYGYTF